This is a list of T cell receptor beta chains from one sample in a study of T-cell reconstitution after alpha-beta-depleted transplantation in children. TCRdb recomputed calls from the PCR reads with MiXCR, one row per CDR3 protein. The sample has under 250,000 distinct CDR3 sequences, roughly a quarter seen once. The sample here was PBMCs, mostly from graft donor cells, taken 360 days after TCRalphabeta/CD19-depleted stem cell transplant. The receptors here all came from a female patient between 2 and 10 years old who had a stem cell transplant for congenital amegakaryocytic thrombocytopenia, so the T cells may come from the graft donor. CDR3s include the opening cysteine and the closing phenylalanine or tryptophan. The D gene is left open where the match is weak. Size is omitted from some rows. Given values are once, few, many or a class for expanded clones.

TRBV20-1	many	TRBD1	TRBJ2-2	TGCAGTGCTACAAAGGGACAGGGGATGAACACCGGGGAGCTGTTTTTT	CSATKGQGMNTGELFF
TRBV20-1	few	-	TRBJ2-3	TGCAGTGCTAGACGGGGCCCTTCAAGCACAGATACGCAGTATTTT	CSARRGPSSTDTQYF
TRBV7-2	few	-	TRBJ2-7	TGTGCCAGCAGCTTAGCGGGGGCCCAGACAACCTACGAGCAGTACTTC	CASSLAGAQTTYEQYF
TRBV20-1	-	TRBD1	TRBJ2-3	TGCAGTGCGTACGGGACAGTCAGGGTATCAGATACGCAGTATTTT	CSAYGTVRVSDTQYF
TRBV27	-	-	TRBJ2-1	TGTGCCAGCAGGCCTATAGGTGGTGAGCAGTTCTTC	CASRPIGGEQFF
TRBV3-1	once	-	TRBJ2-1	TGTGCCAGCAGCCAAAGCGGGCTTAGGGGTGATGAGCAGTTCTTC	CASSQSGLRGDEQFF
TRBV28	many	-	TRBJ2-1	TGTGCCAGCAGTTTAGGCAGGAGCTCCTACAATGAGCAGTTCTTC	CASSLGRSSYNEQFF
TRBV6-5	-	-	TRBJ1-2	TGTGCCAGCAGTTACTCGCAGGGCGTAGGATATGGCTACACCTTC	CASSYSQGVGYGYTF
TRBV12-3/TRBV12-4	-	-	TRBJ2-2	TGTGCCAGCAGTTTGAGGGCGGGACCCTACGTCGGGGAGCTGTTTTTT	CASSLRAGPYVGELFF
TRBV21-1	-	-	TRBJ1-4	TGTGCCAGCAGCCTAAGGGCTCGGGAAAAACTGTTTTTT	CASSLRAREKLFF
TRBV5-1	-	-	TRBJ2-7	TGCGCCAGCAGCTTGGAGGCAGACCTTCTCTCAAAGCAGTACTTC	CASSLEADLLSKQYF
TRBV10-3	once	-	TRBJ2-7	TGTGCCATCAGTACTTCCTCGGGCAGGGGACCCTACGAGCAGTACTTC	CAISTSSGRGPYEQYF
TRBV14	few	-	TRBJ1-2	TGTGCCAGCAGCCATTTACGGGGAGAGGGCTACACCTTC	CASSHLRGEGYTF
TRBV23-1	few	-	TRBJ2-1	TGCGCCAGCAGTCAATCGTTCGCCCCCAGGGTTCGGTACAATGAGCAGTTCTTC	CASSQSFAPRVRYNEQFF
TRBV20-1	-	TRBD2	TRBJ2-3	TGCAGTGCTAGGGGTGTCGGTAGCGGGGGGACAGATACGCAGTATTTT	CSARGVGSGGTDTQYF
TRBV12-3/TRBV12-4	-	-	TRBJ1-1	TGTGCCAGCAGTTTTGGGGGTTGCGCTTTCTTT	CASSFGGCAFF
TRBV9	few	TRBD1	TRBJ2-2	TGTGCCAGCAGCGTAGCAGGACAGGGGTGGGAGCTGTTTTTT	CASSVAGQGWELFF
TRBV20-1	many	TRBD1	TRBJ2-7	TGCAGTGCTAGAGATTCGACAGGGACGGGTCACGAGCAGTACTTC	CSARDSTGTGHEQYF
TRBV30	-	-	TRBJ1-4	TGTGCCTGGACGGGGCAGGAAAATGAAAAACTGTTTTTT	CAWTGQENEKLFF
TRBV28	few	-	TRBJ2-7	TGTGCCAGCAGTCCTCTGGGCGGAATTTACGAGCAGTACTTC	CASSPLGGIYEQYF
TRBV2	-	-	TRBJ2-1	TGTGCCAGCAGAGACTCCTTCCTAGGTTCCCGGCAGTTCTTC	CASRDSFLGSRQFF
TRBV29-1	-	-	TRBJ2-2	TGCAGCAGCGTACTTAGATCCGGGGAGCTGTTTTTT	CSSVLRSGELFF
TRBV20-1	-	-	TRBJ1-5	TGCAGTGCTAGAGATGGAATCAGAAGTTGGGGGCCCCAGCATTTT	CSARDGIRSWGPQHF
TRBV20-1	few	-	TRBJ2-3	TGCAGCGGGGTCTGGGATACGCAGTATTTT	CSGVWDTQYF
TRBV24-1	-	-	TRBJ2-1	TGTGCCACCAGTGATTTGGACGGACAGGTGGGGGGAGGGGAGCAGTTCTTC	CATSDLDGQVGGGEQFF
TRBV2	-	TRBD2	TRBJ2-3	TGTGCCAGCAATCGCGGGAGTACAGATACGCAGTATTTT	CASNRGSTDTQYF
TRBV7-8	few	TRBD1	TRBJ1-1	TGTGCCAGCAGCTTAGTTACCCCTGGACAGGGGAACACTGAAGCTTTCTTT	CASSLVTPGQGNTEAFF
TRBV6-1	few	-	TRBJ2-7	TGTGCCAGCAGTGAGTACAGGGAAACCTACGAGCAGTACTTC	CASSEYRETYEQYF
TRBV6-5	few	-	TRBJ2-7	TGTGCCAGCAGTTATTACCAGGGGAGCTCCTACGAGCAGTACTTC	CASSYYQGSSYEQYF
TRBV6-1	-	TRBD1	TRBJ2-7	TGTGCCAGCAGTCAGTACAGGGGCGACGGGTACGAGCAGTACTTC	CASSQYRGDGYEQYF
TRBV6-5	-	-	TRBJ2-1	TGTGCCAGCAGTTACTTGGAGTCCTACAATGAGCAGTTCTTC	CASSYLESYNEQFF
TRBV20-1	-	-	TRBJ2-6	TGCAGTGTTCTTGGGGCCAACGTCCTGACTTTC	CSVLGANVLTF
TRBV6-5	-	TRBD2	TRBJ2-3	TGTGCCAGCAGTTACGTGCGGGAGTTGGATACGCAGTATTTT	CASSYVRELDTQYF
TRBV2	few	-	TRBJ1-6	TGTGCCAGCAGTGAAGCTCGACAGAACTCGATTTCACCCCTCCACTTT	CASSEARQNSISPLHF
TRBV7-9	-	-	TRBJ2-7	TGTGCCAGCAGCTTAAGTGTCGGATCCTACGAGCAGTACTTC	CASSLSVGSYEQYF
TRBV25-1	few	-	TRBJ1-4	TGTGCCAGCAGTCCCCCCCGGACGGGGGTGGGAGAAAAACTGTTTTTT	CASSPPRTGVGEKLFF
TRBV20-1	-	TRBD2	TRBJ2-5	TGCAGTGCTTCTAGCGGGAGCTTCCAAGAGACCCAGTACTTC	CSASSGSFQETQYF
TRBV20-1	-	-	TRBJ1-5	TGCAGTGCTTATACAGGGATGGGCAATCAGCCCCAGCATTTT	CSAYTGMGNQPQHF
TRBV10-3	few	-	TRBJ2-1	TGTGCCATCAGGACGCTACTAGGGGATGAGCAGTTCTTC	CAIRTLLGDEQFF
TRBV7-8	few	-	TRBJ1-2	TGTGCCAGCAGCTTGGGGTGGGGCTACACCTTC	CASSLGWGYTF
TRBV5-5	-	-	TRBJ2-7	TGTGCCAGCAGCTTGGTTGGTAGCAGGTTCCACGAGCAGTACTTC	CASSLVGSRFHEQYF
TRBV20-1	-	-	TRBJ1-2	TGCAGTGCTAGGAGGGTTAACTATGGCTACACCTTC	CSARRVNYGYTF
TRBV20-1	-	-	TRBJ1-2	TGCAGTGCTACGGCGGACTTGGATGGCTACACCTTC	CSATADLDGYTF
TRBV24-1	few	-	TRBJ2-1	TGTGCCACCAGTGACCCTCCGAGCAGGGGAGGCACGAATGAGCAGTTCTTC	CATSDPPSRGGTNEQFF
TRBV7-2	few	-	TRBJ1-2	TGTGCCAGCAGCTTAGTGGGAAGCTCATCCTATGGCTACACCTTC	CASSLVGSSSYGYTF
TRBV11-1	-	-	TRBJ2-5	TGTGCCAGCAGCTTTCCGGGGACAGAGACCCAGTACTTC	CASSFPGTETQYF
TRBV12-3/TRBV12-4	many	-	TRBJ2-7	TGTGCCAGCAACCGAGCGTACGAGCAGTACTTC	CASNRAYEQYF
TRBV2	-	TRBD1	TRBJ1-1	TGTGCCAGCACCCCGGGACAGGCAGGGAACACTGAAGCTTTCTTT	CASTPGQAGNTEAFF
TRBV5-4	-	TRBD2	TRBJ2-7	TGTGCCAGCAGCTTGGCCCAAGGTGTCGGACTAGCTCCCTACGAGCAGTACTTC	CASSLAQGVGLAPYEQYF
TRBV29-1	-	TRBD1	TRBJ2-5	TGCAGCGGGCAGGGGACAGCGAACGAAGAGACCCAGTACTTC	CSGQGTANEETQYF
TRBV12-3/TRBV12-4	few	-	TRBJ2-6	TGTGCCAGCAGTCCGGGACGGACTTACTCTGGGGCCAACGTCCTGACTTTC	CASSPGRTYSGANVLTF
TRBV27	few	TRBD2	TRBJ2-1	TGTGCCAGCAGTCTCGTTGGTAGCGGGAACTCCTACAATGAGCAGTTCTTC	CASSLVGSGNSYNEQFF
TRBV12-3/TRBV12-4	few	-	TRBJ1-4	TGTGCCAGCAGTTTTGAGGCAGCTGAAAAACTGTTTTTT	CASSFEAAEKLFF
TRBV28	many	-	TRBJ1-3	TGTGCCAGCAGTTTACATCTAACAGGAAACACCATATATTTT	CASSLHLTGNTIYF
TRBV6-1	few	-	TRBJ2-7	TGTGCCAGCAGCAACAGGGGAGGGTACGAGCAGTACTTC	CASSNRGGYEQYF
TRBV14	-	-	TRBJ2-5	TGTGCCAGCAGCCAAGAACGGGATCTGGGTTGGGAGACCCAGTACTTC	CASSQERDLGWETQYF
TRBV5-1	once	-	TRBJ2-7	TGCGCCAGCAGCGTACAGGCTGCCTACGAGCAGTACTTC	CASSVQAAYEQYF
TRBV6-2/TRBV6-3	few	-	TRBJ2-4	TGTGCCAGCAGTTACGTGGGAGGAGGAGTGGCCAAAAACATTCAGTACTTC	CASSYVGGGVAKNIQYF
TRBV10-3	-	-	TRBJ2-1	TGTGCCATCAGTGGTTATACCGCCAATGAGCAGTTCTTC	CAISGYTANEQFF
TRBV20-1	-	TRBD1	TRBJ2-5	TGCAGTGCTAGGCGACAGGGACAAGAGACCCAGTACTTC	CSARRQGQETQYF